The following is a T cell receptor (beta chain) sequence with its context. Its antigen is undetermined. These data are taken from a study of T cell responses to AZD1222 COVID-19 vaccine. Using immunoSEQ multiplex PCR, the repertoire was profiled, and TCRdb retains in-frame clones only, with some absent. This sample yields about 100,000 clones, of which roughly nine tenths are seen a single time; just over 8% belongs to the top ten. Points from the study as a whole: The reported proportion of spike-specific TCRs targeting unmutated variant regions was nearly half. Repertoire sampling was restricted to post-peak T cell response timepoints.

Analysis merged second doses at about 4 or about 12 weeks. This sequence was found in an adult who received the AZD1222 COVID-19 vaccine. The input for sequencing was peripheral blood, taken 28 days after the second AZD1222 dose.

This CDR3 is CASNSGADTEAFF. Here the CDR3 DNA reads TGTGCCAGTAATTCCGGGGCGGACACTGAAGCTTTCTTT. The gene calls are TRBV19 and TRBJ1-1; a weak D match, TRBD1 (5 bases). The CDR3 length is 13 residues. With 7 bases removed from V and 3 bases from J, the gap between germline ends came to 12 bases. CDR1 is LNHDA and CDR2 is SQIVND in the germline V gene (reference sequence).